This T cell receptor beta chain came from a study of T cell changes during pregnancy in multiple sclerosis. Germline trimming cut 1 base from V and 7 bases from J; bases unmatched to any gene: 4. Looked up from germline, CDR1 is GTSNPN and CDR2 is SVGIG (reference sequence). This CDR3 spans 12 amino acids. This table comes from immunoSEQ multiplex PCR, and its TCRdb copy is limited to in-frame clones, with some not included. The profile covers over 50,000 clones, with around 92% appearing a single time and 2.3% taken by the ten largest. V and J are TRBV30 and TRBJ2-7; 7 bases line up with TRBD2. The sequence came from a female donor with multiple sclerosis, enrolled in a pregnancy study. The sample in question was peripheral blood, obtained in the first trimester of pregnancy. The CDR3 nucleotides read TGTGCCTGGAGTGAGGGAGCGGGGGAGCAGTACTTC. Residues: CAWSEGAGEQYF.